The TCR beta chain under discussion was sequenced for a study of early T cells in non-severe SARS-CoV-2 infection. Turning to the study itself: Bulk RNA taken from unsorted whole blood was sequenced, leaving chains unpaired.

Unique molecular identifiers were added to individual cDNA molecules. TCRdb reprocessed the 5' RACE reads with MiXCR, giving one entry per CDR3 protein. The sample contains under 85,000 distinct CDR3 sequences, roughly 4.7% of which appear only once. This clonotype has a count of ten or more. The CDR3 loop spans 14 amino acids. V lost 0 bases and J lost 4, with 8 bases in between. The germline V gene has CDR1 KGHDR and CDR2 SFDVKD. This sequence was found in an adult who was a healthcare worker with PCR-confirmed SARS-CoV-2 infection or an uninfected control (not recorded which). The chain couples TRBV24-1 to TRBJ1-2; D is unclear. This material consisted of whole blood, taken at baseline. The CDR3 nucleotides read TGTGCCACCAGTGATTTGACGGGCGCCTATGGCTACACCTTC. Translated, it gives CATSDLTGAYGYTF.